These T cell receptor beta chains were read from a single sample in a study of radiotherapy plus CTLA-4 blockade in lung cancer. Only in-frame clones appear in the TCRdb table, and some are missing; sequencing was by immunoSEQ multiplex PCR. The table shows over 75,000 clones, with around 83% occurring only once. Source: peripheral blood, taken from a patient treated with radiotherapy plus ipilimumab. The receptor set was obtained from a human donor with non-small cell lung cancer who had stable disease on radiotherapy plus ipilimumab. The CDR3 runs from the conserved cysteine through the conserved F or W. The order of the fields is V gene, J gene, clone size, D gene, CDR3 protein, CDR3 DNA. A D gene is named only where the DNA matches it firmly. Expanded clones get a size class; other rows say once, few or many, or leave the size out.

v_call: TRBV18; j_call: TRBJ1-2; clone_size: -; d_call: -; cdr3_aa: CASSPWVLGDGYTF; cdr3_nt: TGTGCCAGCTCACCCTGGGTTTTGGGTGATGGCTACACCTTC
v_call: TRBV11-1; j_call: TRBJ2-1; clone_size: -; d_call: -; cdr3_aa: CASSFHATGTGSYNEQFF; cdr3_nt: TGTGCCAGCAGCTTTCATGCAACCGGGACGGGCTCCTACAATGAGCAGTTCTTC
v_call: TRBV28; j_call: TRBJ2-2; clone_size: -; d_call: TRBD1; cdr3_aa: CASSFQGGQAGELFF; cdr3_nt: TGTGCCAGCAGTTTCCAAGGGGGCCAGGCCGGGGAGCTGTTTTTT
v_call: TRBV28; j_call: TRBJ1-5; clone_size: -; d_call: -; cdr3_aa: CASSPITGGARQPQHF; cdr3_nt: TGTGCCAGCAGTCCAATCACCGGGGGGGCCCGGCAGCCCCAGCATTTT
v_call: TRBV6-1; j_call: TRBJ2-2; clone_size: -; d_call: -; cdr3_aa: CATRTARGELFF; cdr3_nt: TGTGCCACCCGGACCGCGCGGGGGGAGCTGTTTTTT
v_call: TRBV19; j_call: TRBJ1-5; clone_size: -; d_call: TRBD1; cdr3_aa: CARGGRDSQLSNQPQHF; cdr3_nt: TGTGCCAGGGGGGGTCGGGACAGCCAACTTAGCAATCAGCCCCAGCATTTT
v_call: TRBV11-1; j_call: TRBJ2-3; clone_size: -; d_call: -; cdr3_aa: CASSFLSSNGDTQYF; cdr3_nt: TGTGCCAGCAGCTTCCTATCTTCAAACGGGGATACGCAGTATTTT
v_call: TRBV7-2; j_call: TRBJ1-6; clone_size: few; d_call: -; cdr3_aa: CASSFRDTSYNSPLHF; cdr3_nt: TGTGCCAGCAGCTTCCGGGACACCTCCTATAATTCACCCCTCCACTTT
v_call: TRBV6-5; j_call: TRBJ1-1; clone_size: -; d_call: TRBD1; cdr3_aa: CASTGQLNTEAFF; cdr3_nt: TGTGCCAGCACGGGACAGTTGAACACTGAAGCTTTCTTT
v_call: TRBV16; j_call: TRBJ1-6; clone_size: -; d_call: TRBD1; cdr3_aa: CASSLRGTGGSPLHF; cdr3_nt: TGTGCCAGCAGCCTCCGCGGGACAGGGGGTTCACCCCTCCACTTT
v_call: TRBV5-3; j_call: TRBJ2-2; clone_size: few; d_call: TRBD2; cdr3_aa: CARSLAGGPWTGELFF; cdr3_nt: TGTGCCAGAAGCTTGGCGGGGGGGCCATGGACCGGGGAGCTGTTTTTT
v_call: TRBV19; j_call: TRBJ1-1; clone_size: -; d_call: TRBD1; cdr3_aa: CASLNRGRAEAFF; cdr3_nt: TGTGCCAGTTTAAACAGGGGGCGCGCTGAAGCTTTCTTT
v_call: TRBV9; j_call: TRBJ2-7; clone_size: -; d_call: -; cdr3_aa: CASSVAVQGDHEQYF; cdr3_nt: TGTGCCAGCAGCGTAGCAGTTCAGGGTGATCACGAGCAGTACTTC
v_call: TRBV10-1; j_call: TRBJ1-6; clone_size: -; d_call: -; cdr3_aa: CASSPPGFNSPLHF; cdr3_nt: TGCGCCAGCAGTCCCCCGGGGTTTAATTCACCCCTCCACTTT
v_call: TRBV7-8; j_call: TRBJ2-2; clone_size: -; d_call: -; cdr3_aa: CASSLWTGGTGELFF; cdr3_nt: TGTGCCAGCAGCCTCTGGACAGGAGGGACCGGGGAGCTGTTTTTT
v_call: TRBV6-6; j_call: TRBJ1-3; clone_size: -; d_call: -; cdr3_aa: CASSPGASGNTIYF; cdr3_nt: TGTGCCAGCAGTCCCGGAGCCTCTGGAAACACCATATATTTT
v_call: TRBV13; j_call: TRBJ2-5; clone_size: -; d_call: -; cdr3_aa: CASSLSVERWDEETQYF; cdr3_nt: TGTGCCAGCAGCTTGAGTGTGGAGCGGTGGGATGAAGAGACCCAGTACTTC
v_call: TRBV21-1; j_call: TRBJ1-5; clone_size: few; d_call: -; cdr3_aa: CASSNQQVLYQPQHF; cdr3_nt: TGTGCCAGCAGTAACCAGCAGGTTTTATATCAGCCCCAGCATTTT
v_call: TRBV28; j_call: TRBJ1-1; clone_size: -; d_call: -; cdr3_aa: CASSTRQALLNTEAFF; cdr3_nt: TGTGCCAGCAGTACCCGACAGGCCTTATTGAACACTGAAGCTTTCTTT
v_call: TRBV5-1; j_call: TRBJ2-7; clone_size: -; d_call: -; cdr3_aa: CASSPLGAVDSYEQYF; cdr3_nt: TGCGCCAGCAGCCCCCTGGGGGCCGTTGACTCCTACGAGCAGTACTTC
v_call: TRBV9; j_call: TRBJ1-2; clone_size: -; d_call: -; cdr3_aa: CASSVATGSDGYTF; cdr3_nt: TGTGCCAGCAGCGTAGCTACAGGGTCTGATGGCTACACCTTC
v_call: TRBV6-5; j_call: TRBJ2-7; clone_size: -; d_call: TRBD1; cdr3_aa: CASSYGTDEQYF; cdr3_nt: TGTGCCAGCAGTTATGGGACAGACGAGCAGTACTTC
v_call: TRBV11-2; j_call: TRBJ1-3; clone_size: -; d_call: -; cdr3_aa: CASSLAEGSATIYF; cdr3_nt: TGTGCCAGCAGCTTAGCGGAGGGGTCGGCCACCATATATTTT
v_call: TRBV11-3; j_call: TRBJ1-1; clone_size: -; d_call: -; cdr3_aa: CASSPGGPLNTEAFF; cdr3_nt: TGTGCCAGCAGCCCAGGAGGGCCATTGAACACTGAAGCTTTCTTT
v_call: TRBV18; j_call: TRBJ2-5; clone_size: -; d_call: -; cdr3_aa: CASSPDRGNQETQYF; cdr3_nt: TGTGCCAGCTCACCCGATAGGGGAAACCAAGAGACCCAGTACTTC
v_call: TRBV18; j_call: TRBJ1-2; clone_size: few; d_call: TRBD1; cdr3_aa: CASSLDRGYGYTF; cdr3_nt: TGTGCCAGCTCACTAGACAGGGGATATGGCTACACCTTC
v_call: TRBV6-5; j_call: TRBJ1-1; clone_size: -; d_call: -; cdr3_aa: CASSSVMNTEAFF; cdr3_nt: TGTGCCAGCAGTTCCGTCATGAACACTGAAGCTTTCTTT
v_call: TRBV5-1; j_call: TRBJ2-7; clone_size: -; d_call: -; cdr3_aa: CASSLQRAAYEQYF; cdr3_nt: TGCGCCAGCAGCTTGCAAAGGGCGGCCTACGAGCAGTACTTC
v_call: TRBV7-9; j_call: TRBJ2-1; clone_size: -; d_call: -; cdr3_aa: CASGSPNEQFF; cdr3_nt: TGTGCCAGCGGCTCCCCCAATGAGCAGTTCTTC
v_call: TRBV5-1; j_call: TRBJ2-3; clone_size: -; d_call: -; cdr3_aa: CASSSDSFANTQYF; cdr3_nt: TGCGCCAGCAGCTCCGACAGCTTCGCCAATACGCAGTATTTT
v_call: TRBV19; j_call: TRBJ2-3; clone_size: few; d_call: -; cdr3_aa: CASSRRAGRTDTQYF; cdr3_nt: TGTGCCAGTTCCCGAAGGGCCGGGAGAACAGATACGCAGTATTTT
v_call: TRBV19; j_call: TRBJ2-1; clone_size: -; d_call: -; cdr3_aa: CASSIGAGPEQFF; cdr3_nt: TGTGCCAGTAGTATAGGGGCGGGGCCTGAGCAGTTCTTC
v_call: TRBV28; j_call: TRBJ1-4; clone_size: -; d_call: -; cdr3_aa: CASWPTAPTNEKLFF; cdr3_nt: TGTGCCAGCTGGCCAACAGCTCCAACTAATGAAAAACTGTTTTTT
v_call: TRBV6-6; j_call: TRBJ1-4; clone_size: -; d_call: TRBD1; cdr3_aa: CASSSTGTFGKLFF; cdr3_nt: TGTGCCAGCAGTTCGACAGGGACTTTTGGAAAACTGTTTTTT
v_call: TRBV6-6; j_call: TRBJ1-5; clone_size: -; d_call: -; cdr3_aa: CASSRGREPQHF; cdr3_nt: TGTGCCAGCAGCCGGGGCAGAGAGCCCCAGCATTTT
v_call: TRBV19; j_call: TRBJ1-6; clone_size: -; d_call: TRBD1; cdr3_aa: CASSWTGGNSPLHF; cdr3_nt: TGTGCCAGTAGTTGGACAGGGGGCAATTCACCCCTCCACTTT
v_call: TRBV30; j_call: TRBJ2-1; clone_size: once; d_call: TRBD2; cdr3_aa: CACPGLAGGRGEQFF; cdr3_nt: TGTGCCTGCCCGGGCTTGGCGGGGGGCCGCGGTGAGCAGTTCTTC
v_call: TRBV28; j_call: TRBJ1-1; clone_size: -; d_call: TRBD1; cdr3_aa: CASRSGGAGNTEAFF; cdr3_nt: TGTGCCAGCAGATCAGGGGGCGCAGGGAACACTGAAGCTTTCTTT
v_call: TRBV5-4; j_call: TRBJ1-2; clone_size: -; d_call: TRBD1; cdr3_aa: CASSSSGTGYGYTF; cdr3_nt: TGTGCCAGCAGCTCATCCGGGACAGGGTATGGCTACACCTTC
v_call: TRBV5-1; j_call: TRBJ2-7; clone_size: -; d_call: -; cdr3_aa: CASSLTEGGHEQYF; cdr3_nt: TGCGCCAGCAGCTTGACAGAAGGTGGCCACGAGCAGTACTTC
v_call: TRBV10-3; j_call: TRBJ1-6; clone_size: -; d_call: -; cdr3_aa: CAISRENSPLHF; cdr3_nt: TGTGCCATCAGCAGGGAGAATTCACCCCTCCACTTT
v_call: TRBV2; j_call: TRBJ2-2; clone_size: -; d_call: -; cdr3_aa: CASTVTGELFF; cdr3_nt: TGTGCCAGCACTGTCACCGGGGAGCTGTTTTTT
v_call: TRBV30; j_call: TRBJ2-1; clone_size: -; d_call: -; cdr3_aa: CAWRTGYSTYNEQFF; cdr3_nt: TGTGCCTGGCGAACAGGTTACTCAACCTACAATGAGCAGTTCTTC
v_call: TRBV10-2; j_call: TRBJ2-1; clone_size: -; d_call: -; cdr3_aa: CASSDQTSRGEQFF; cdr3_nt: TGCGCCAGCAGTGATCAGACTAGTCGGGGGGAGCAGTTCTTC
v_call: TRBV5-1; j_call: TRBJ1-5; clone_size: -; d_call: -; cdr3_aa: CASSLVGGSNQPQHF; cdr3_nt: TGCGCCAGCAGCTTGGTAGGCGGAAGCAATCAGCCCCAGCATTTT
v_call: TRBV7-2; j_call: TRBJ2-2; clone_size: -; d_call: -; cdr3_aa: CASSLVEGMGTGELFF; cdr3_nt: TGTGCCAGCAGCTTAGTAGAGGGGATGGGGACCGGGGAGCTGTTTTTT
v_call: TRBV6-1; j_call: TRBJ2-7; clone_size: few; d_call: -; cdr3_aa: CASSEGGGRGEQYF; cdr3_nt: TGTGCCAGCAGTGAAGGTGGGGGGCGAGGTGAGCAGTACTTC
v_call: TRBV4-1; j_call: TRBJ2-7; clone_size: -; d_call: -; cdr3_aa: CASSQGSGSYEQYF; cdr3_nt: TGCGCCAGCAGCCAAGGTTCCGGCTCCTACGAGCAGTACTTC
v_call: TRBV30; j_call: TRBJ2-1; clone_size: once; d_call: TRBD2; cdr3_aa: CAWTRGGSEQFF; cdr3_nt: TGTGCCTGGACCCGAGGCGGGAGTGAGCAGTTCTTC
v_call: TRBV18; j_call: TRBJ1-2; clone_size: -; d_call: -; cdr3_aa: CASSPRGNSNYGYTF; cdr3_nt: TGTGCCAGCTCACCACGCGGGAACTCTAACTATGGCTACACCTTC